This T cell receptor (beta chain) was sequenced during a study of T-cell reconstitution after alpha-beta-depleted transplantation in children. The library targeted TCRbeta and was prepared with unique molecular identifiers. Via MiXCR, TCRdb re-called the PCR reads, giving one row per CDR3 protein. The sample lists some 310,000 distinct CDR3 sequences, about a quarter occurring once. This clonotype was found a few times. What it binds is not known. Overall study results and limits: Expanded graft clones numbering several hundred reportedly gave rise to alpha-beta T cells about two months after transplant. Newly made T cells mostly supplied T-cell counts and diversity one year after transplant. Day-60 TCRbeta diversity that was high in some patients was derived from surviving recipient T cells and thymic progenitors.

From germline, CDR1 is MDHEN and CDR2 SYDVKM. The CDR3 has 15 amino acids. Trimming left V 5 bases short and J 7 bases short, with 18 bases between. The sample in question was PBMCs, mostly from graft donor cells, obtained 180 days after TCRalphabeta/CD19-depleted stem cell transplant. The sequence came from a male patient aged 5 to 17 who had a stem cell transplant for acute lymphoblastic leukemia, so the T cells may come from the graft donor. The chain combines TRBV28 with TRBJ2-1, with D possibly matching TRBD2 (6 bases). CDR3 residues: CASSTGGPALNEQFF. CDR3 nucleotide sequence: TGTGCCAGCAGTACCGGAGGGCCGGCGCTTAATGAGCAGTTCTTC.